The T cell receptor beta chain under discussion was sequenced for a study of technical replicates of blood from a handful of donors. The table came from immunoSEQ multiplex PCR; TCRdb's copy has only in-frame clones and leaves some out. The sample lists 100,000 or so clones; about 96% were seen once. After removal of 0 bases from V and 3 bases from J, the junction contained 3 bases not matched to a gene. The CDR3 has 15 amino acids. Germline loops: CDR1 KGHSH, CDR2 LQKENI. This sequence joins TRBV18 and TRBJ2-7, with 9 nucleotides matching TRBD1. The receptor was derived from a human donor in good health. Sequencing used T cells isolated from PBMCs. The CDR3 bases are TGTGCCAGCTCACCACCGGGACAGGGTATCTACGAGCAGTACTTC. Translation gives CASSPPGQGIYEQYF.